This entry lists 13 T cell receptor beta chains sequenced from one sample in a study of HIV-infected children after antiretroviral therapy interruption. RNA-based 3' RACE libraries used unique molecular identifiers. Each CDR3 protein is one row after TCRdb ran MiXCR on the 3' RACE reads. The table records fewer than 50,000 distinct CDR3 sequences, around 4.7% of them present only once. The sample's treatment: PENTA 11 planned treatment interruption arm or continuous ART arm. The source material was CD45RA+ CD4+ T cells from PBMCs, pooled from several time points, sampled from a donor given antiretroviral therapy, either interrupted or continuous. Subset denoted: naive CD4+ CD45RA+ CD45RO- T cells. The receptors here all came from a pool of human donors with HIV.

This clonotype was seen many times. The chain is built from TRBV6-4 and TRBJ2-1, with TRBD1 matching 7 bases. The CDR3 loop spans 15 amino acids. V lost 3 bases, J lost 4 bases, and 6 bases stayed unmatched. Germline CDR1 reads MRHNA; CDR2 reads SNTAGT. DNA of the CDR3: TGTGCCAGCAGTGAGGAGACAGGGCCTTACAATGAGCAGTTCTTC. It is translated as CASSEETGPYNEQFF.

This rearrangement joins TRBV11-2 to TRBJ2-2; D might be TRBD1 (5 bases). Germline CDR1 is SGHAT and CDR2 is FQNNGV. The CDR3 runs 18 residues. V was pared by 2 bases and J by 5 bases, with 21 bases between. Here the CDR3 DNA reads TGTGCCAGCAGCTTAATGGTTGGGGTGGCAGGGTCGACCGGGGAGCTGTTTTTT. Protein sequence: CASSLMVGVAGSTGELFF.

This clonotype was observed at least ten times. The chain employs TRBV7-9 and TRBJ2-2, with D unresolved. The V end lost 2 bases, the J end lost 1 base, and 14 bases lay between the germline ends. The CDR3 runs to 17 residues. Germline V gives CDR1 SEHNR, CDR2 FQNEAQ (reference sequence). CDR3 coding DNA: TGTGCCAGCAGCTTAACCTCGCCACTCCTGAACACCGGGGAGCTGTTTTTT. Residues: CASSLTSPLLNTGELFF.

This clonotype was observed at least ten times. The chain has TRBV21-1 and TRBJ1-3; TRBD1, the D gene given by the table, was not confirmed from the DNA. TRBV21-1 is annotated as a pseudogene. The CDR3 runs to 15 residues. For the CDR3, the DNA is TGTGCCAGCAGTAACAGGGAAGTCTCTGGAAACACCATATATTTT. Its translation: CASSNREVSGNTIYF.

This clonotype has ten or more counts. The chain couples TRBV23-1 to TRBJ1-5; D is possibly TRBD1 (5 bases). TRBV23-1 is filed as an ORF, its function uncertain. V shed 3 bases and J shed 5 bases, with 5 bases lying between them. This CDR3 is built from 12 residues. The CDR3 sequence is CASSQGDQPQHF. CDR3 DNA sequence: TGCGCCAGCAGTCAGGGGGATCAGCCCCAGCATTTT.

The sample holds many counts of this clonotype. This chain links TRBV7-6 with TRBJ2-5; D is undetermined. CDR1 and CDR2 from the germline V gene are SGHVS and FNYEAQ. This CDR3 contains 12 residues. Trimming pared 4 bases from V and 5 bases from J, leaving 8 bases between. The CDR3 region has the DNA TGTGCCAGCAGCTCCGTAGGGGAGACCCAGTACTTC. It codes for CASSSVGETQYF.

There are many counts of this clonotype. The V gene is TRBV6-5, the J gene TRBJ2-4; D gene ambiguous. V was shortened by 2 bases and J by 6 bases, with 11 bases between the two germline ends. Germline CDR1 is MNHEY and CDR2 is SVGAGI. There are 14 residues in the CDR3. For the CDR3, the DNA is TGTGCCAGCAGTTACGATTGGAACCTAAACATTCAGTACTTC. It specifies CASSYDWNLNIQYF.

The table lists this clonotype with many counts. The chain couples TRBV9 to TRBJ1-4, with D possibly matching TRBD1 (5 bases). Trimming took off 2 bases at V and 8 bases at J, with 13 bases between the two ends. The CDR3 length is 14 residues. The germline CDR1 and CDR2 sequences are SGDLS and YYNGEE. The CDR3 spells CASSVGDRGEKLFF. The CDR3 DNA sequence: TGTGCCAGCAGCGTGGGAGACAGAGGAGAAAAACTGTTTTTT.

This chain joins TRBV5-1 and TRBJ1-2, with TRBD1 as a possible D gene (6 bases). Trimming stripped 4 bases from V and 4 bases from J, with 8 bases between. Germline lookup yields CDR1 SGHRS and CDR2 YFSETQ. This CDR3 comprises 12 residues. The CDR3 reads CASSADSYGYTF. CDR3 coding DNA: TGCGCCAGCAGCGCGGACAGCTATGGCTACACCTTC.

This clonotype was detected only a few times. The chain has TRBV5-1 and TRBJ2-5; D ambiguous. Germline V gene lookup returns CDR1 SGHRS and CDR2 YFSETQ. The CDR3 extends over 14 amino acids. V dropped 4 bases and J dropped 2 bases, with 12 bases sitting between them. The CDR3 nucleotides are TGCGCCAGCAGCGAGACCGGATCACAAGAGACCCAGTACTTC. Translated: CASSETGSQETQYF.

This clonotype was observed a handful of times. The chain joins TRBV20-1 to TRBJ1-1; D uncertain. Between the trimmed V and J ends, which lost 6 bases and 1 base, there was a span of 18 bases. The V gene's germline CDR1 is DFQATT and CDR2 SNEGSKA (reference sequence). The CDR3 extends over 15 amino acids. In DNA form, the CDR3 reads TGCAGTGCCCCCGACGGGCGGGCCCCGAACACTGAAGCTTTCTTT. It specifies CSAPDGRAPNTEAFF.

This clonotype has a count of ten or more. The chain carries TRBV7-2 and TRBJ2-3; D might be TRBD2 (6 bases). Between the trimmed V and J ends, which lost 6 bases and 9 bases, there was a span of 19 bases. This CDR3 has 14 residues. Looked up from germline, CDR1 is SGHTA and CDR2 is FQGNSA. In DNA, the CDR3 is TGTGCCAGCAGTAAACCGGGGGTCTACCCAACGCAGTATTTT. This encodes CASSKPGVYPTQYF.

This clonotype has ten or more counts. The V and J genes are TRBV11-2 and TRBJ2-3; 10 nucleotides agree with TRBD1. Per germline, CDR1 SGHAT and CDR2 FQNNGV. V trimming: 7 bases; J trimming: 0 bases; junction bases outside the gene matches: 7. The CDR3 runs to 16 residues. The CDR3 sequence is CASILRQGASTDTQYF. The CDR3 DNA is TGTGCCAGCATACTGCGACAGGGGGCTAGCACAGATACGCAGTATTTT.